What follows are 5 T cell receptor beta chains derived from one specimen sequenced in a study of beta chain features in type 1 diabetes. Investigators reverse transcribed all isolated RNA, so they sequenced expressed TCRB transcripts. The protocol was immunoSEQ multiplex PCR, while the TCRdb copy is restricted to in-frame clones and leaves out a portion. In the table there are some 180,000 clones, more than 10% of which are singletons. The sample was central memory CD4+ T cells from blood. The receptors originated from a young woman in good health.

This clone was counted between two and nine times. This sequence joins TRBV2 and TRBJ1-5, with a possible D match to TRBD1 (5 bases). Germline CDR1 is SNHLY and CDR2 is FYNNEI. V lost 4 bases to trimming and J lost 7 bases, with 5 bases between them. This CDR3 is built from 11 residues. The CDR3 DNA follows: TGTGCCAGCAGTGCAGGGCAGCCCCAGCATTTT. Its protein is CASSAGQPQHF.

This clone was seen a few times. The rearrangement links TRBV18 to TRBJ1-1, with no clear D. Germline CDR1 reads KGHSH; CDR2 reads LQKENI. The CDR3 is made up of 15 amino acids. V shed 1 base and J shed 4 bases, with 13 bases lying between them. The CDR3 spells CASSPQTDLATEAFF. The CDR3 coding sequence is TGTGCCAGCTCACCACAAACAGACCTAGCCACTGAAGCTTTCTTT. Drawing the rest from reference TRBV18 and TRBJ1-1, the complete variable domain is NAGVMQNPRHLVRRRGQEARLRCSPMKGHSHVYWYRQLPEEGLKFMVYLQKENIIDESGMPKERFSAEFPKEGPSILRIQQVVRGDSAAYFCASSPQTDLATEAFFGQGTRLTVV.

This clone occurred a few times. Its ends do not fully match the called genes, so a read error is possible. V usage is TRBV2 and J usage is TRBJ2-7; maybe TRBD2 (5 bases). The CDR3 runs 12 residues. CDR1 is SNHLY, CDR2 FYNNEI, per germline. CDR3 DNA: TGTGCCAGCAGTCAAGCGGCAGGCGAGCAGTACTTC. Amino acid sequence: CASSQAAGEQYF.

The chain links TRBV2 to TRBJ2-2, with D possibly being TRBD1 (6 bases). The germline CDR1 and CDR2 sequences are SNHLY and FYNNEI. The V end was cut by 6 bases, the J end by 1 base, with 12 bases between. The CDR3 has 15 residues. CDR3 sequence (DNA): TGTGCCAGCAGGAAACCGGGACAGAACACCGGGGAGCTGTTTTTT. Translation: CASRKPGQNTGELFF. The variable domain in full, completed from reference TRBV2 and TRBJ2-2, reads EPEVTQTPSHQVTQMGQEVILRCVPISNHLYFYWYRQILGQKVEFLVSFYNNEISEKSEIFDDQFSVERPDGSNFTLKIRSTKLEDSAMYFCASRKPGQNTGELFFGEGSRLTVL.

This clone was seen a few times. This rearrangement joins TRBV29-1 to TRBJ1-1; tentatively, D is TRBD1 (5 bases). The V gene's germline CDR1 is SQVTM and CDR2 ANQGSEA. V was cut by 5 bases and J by 8 bases, with 9 bases left in between. CDR3 length equals 10 residues. The DNA for the CDR3 is TGCAGCGTTCGGGACTTAGAAGCTTTCTTT. It is translated as CSVRDLEAFF.